A selection of T cell receptor beta chains follows, all from one sample in a study of molecular identifiers for immune sequencing clone quantification. Each CDR3 protein gets one entry after TCRdb re-called the PCR reads with MiXCR. The repertoire consists of about half a million distinct CDR3 sequences, with roughly 26% occurring once and the leading ten covering around 0.76%. Sequenced material: naive CD8+ T cells from blood, with Jurkat cell RNA spiked in. Every receptor here comes from a human donor in good health. Some libraries in this study had Jurkat cell RNA spiked in. CDR3s include the opening cysteine and the closing phenylalanine or tryptophan.

len: 17; j_gene: TRBJ2-3; v_gene: TRBV28; CDR3aa: CASSLKPARTSTDTQYF
len: 15; j_gene: TRBJ2-2; v_gene: TRBV12-3/TRBV12-4; CDR3aa: CASSSSGSRTGELFF
len: 16; j_gene: TRBJ1-6; v_gene: TRBV4-3; CDR3aa: CASSQGTGSNPSPLHF
len: 16; j_gene: TRBJ2-2; v_gene: TRBV7-2; CDR3aa: CASSQQPGQRTGELFF
len: 15; j_gene: TRBJ2-2; v_gene: TRBV19; CDR3aa: CASIGLAGGIGELFF
len: 15; j_gene: TRBJ2-7; v_gene: TRBV12-3/TRBV12-4; CDR3aa: CASSFSRGSSYEQYF
len: 13; j_gene: TRBJ1-2; v_gene: TRBV9; CDR3aa: CASSVGQLYGYTF
len: 14; j_gene: TRBJ2-3; v_gene: TRBV28; CDR3aa: CASSSGSTADTQYF
len: 14; j_gene: TRBJ1-1; v_gene: TRBV7-8; CDR3aa: CASSLKDLNTEPFF
len: 14; j_gene: TRBJ1-2; v_gene: TRBV29-1; CDR3aa: CSVEDHDNYYGYTF
len: 16; j_gene: TRBJ2-3; v_gene: TRBV4-3; CDR3aa: CTNSQELAGWTNTQYF
len: 12; j_gene: TRBJ1-5; v_gene: TRBV28; CDR3aa: CASSVDGTPQHF
len: 13; j_gene: TRBJ1-1; v_gene: TRBV7-2; CDR3aa: CARSLVVPTEAFF
len: 15; j_gene: TRBJ1-1; v_gene: TRBV7-9; CDR3aa: CASSVNRGRETEAFF
len: 12; j_gene: TRBJ1-5; v_gene: TRBV19; CDR3aa: CAGTSGGRPQHF
len: 18; j_gene: TRBJ2-6; v_gene: TRBV12-3/TRBV12-4; CDR3aa: CASSLGGRGSSGANVLTF
len: 15; j_gene: TRBJ1-4; v_gene: TRBV5-3; CDR3aa: CASSRAGGAEEKLFF
len: 17; j_gene: TRBJ2-2; v_gene: TRBV7-9; CDR3aa: CASSPIASGTNTGELFF
len: 16; j_gene: TRBJ1-2; v_gene: TRBV28; CDR3aa: CASSLGQRRDFDGYTF
len: 20; j_gene: TRBJ2-1; v_gene: TRBV4-3; CDR3aa: CASSQDPAGAMTNSYNEQFF
len: 13; j_gene: TRBJ1-1; v_gene: TRBV6-5; CDR3aa: CASSYSPFTEAFF
len: 17; j_gene: TRBJ2-7; v_gene: TRBV5-1; CDR3aa: CASSLYSTGPTSYEQYF
len: 16; j_gene: TRBJ2-7; v_gene: TRBV4-2; CDR3aa: CASSQEWAAVAYEQYF
len: 16; j_gene: TRBJ2-1; v_gene: TRBV27; CDR3aa: CASSLLARGQYNEQFF
len: 14; j_gene: TRBJ1-5; v_gene: TRBV7-6; CDR3aa: CASSPSVGFQPQHF
len: 14; j_gene: TRBJ2-5; v_gene: TRBV7-9; CDR3aa: CASSHPGLGETQYF
len: 19; j_gene: TRBJ1-2; v_gene: TRBV7-9; CDR3aa: CAGSLEFFDRRLTNYGYTF
len: 15; j_gene: TRBJ2-3; v_gene: TRBV24-1; CDR3aa: CATSDQQSSTDTQYF
len: 17; j_gene: TRBJ2-3; v_gene: TRBV9; CDR3aa: CASSGGSRPPGTDTQYF
len: 15; j_gene: TRBJ2-3; v_gene: TRBV30; CDR3aa: CAWTWSGGATDTQYF
len: 14; j_gene: TRBJ2-7; v_gene: TRBV14; CDR3aa: CASSNSGLVYEQYF
len: 17; j_gene: TRBJ1-4; v_gene: TRBV12-3/TRBV12-4; CDR3aa: CASSLEQGYPSVEKLFF
len: 16; j_gene: TRBJ2-7; v_gene: TRBV12-3/TRBV12-4; CDR3aa: CASSPSWDRSSYEQYF
len: 15; j_gene: TRBJ2-7; v_gene: TRBV4-1; CDR3aa: CASSQDSTGLYEQYF
len: 16; j_gene: TRBJ1-5; v_gene: TRBV6-4; CDR3aa: CASSDPYTGLFQPQHF
len: 13; j_gene: TRBJ2-7; v_gene: TRBV11-2; CDR3aa: CASSSTGGPEQYF
len: 13; j_gene: TRBJ2-3; v_gene: TRBV11-2; CDR3aa: CASTQGYTDTQYF
len: 15; j_gene: TRBJ1-2; v_gene: TRBV24-1; CDR3aa: CATRLVQGPDWGYTF
len: 15; j_gene: TRBJ1-1; v_gene: TRBV19; CDR3aa: CASSIGGAINTEAFF
len: 14; j_gene: TRBJ2-7; v_gene: TRBV20-1; CDR3aa: CSARGTSGVYEQYF
len: 16; j_gene: TRBJ1-4; v_gene: TRBV6-2/TRBV6-3; CDR3aa: CASTIGGRVPIEKLFF
len: 15; j_gene: TRBJ2-3; v_gene: TRBV9; CDR3aa: CATTPAGRSTDTQYF
len: 16; j_gene: TRBJ1-2; v_gene: TRBV9; CDR3aa: CASSSSRGAGYYGYTF
len: 14; j_gene: TRBJ1-1; v_gene: TRBV11-2; CDR3aa: CASSSPRRNTEAFF
len: 14; j_gene: TRBJ1-3; v_gene: TRBV7-9; CDR3aa: CASSLVVAGNTIYF